This T cell receptor beta chain comes out of a study of cytomegalovirus exposure and HLA in healthy donors. Use of 60 Vbeta and 13 Jbeta primers characterized the PCR. The assay was immunoSEQ multiplex PCR, and TCRdb's table has in-frame clones only and misses some. The profile covers under 150,000 clones, with about four fifths appearing a single time and 3.1% taken by the ten largest. General study results and limits: Associated with cytomegalovirus, according to the listing, were around 170 TCR beta chains. Presence/absence analyses supposed approximately even sequencing depth among donors. CMV serostatus was the only immune exposure information that was available.

As regards this clone: Its matching antigen is unknown.

Sequenced input: PBMCs. The sequence was collected from a man in his thirties or forties in good health and CMV-seronegative.

DNA for the CDR3: TGTGCCAGTAGTACCAGTCACGGGACTAGAGGTACGCAGTATTTT. It specifies CASSTSHGTRGTQYF. The V gene is TRBV19, the J gene TRBJ2-3; 8 bases are shared with TRBD2. The germline V gene has CDR1 LNHDA and CDR2 SQIVND (reference sequence). The CDR3 extends over 15 amino acids. Trimming took 4 bases from V and 8 from J; bases not matched to a gene: 11.